One sample yielded the 8 T cell receptor beta chains listed below, sequenced in a study of vaccination and CD4 T cells after COVID-19. Cultured CD4+ T cell DNA was sequenced using the Oncomine TCR Beta short-read assay. A single record per CDR3 protein comes from TCRdb applying MiXCR to the PCR reads. The repertoire holds around 17,000 distinct CDR3 sequences, with less than 60% as singletons. Treatment of the sample: approximately 9-day PBMC culture with coronavirus spike peptide pools or control peptides (ViraFEST assay). No antigen has been assigned to these receptors. Input material: CD4+ T cells from blood, cultured in vitro. These receptors originate from a human donor who had recovered from COVID-19.

The chain has TRBV9 and TRBJ1-3; D call uncertain. CDR1 SGDLS and CDR2 YYNGEE come from the germline V gene. Trimming took off 3 bases at V and 1 base at J, with 11 bases between the two ends. The CDR3 has 15 residues. CDR3 in DNA: TGTGCCAGCAGCGGTTGGGGAGCTTCTGGAAACACCATATATTTT. Protein sequence: CASSGWGASGNTIYF.

This chain joins TRBV7-2 and TRBJ2-7; D uncertain. The CDR3 has 15 residues. Trimming left V 3 bases short and J 0 bases short, with 12 bases between. Looked up from germline, CDR1 is SGHTA and CDR2 is FQGNSA. The CDR3 DNA reads as TGTGCCAGCAGCTTCCTGACCCATACCTCCTACGAGCAGTACTTC. It encodes CASSFLTHTSYEQYF.

This chain uses TRBV20-1 with TRBJ2-1, with 7 bases fitting TRBD2. CDR3 length: 15 amino acids. CDR1 is DFQATT, CDR2 SNEGSKA, per germline (reference sequence). Germline trimming cut 2 bases from V and 4 bases from J; bases unmatched to any gene: 8. CDR3 amino acids: CSARNGGRPYNEQFF. Written as DNA, the CDR3 is TGCAGTGCTAGAAACGGGGGGAGACCATACAATGAGCAGTTCTTC.

This chain links TRBV7-3 with TRBJ2-7, with 8 bases matching TRBD1. The CDR3 runs 13 residues. CDR1 SGHTA and CDR2 FQGTGA come from the germline V gene. Unmatched junction bases numbered 6, after V lost 5 bases and J lost 6 bases. The CDR3 is CASSPSGQGEQYF. The CDR3 nucleotides read TGTGCCAGCAGCCCATCAGGACAGGGCGAGCAGTACTTC.

The chain carries TRBV11-3 and TRBJ2-7; maybe TRBD1 (6 bases). The CDR3 is 15 amino acids. Trimming removed 5 bases at V and 2 bases at J, with 16 bases between. Per germline, CDR1 SGHNT and CDR2 YENEEA. The CDR3 DNA reads TGTGCCAGCAGCCGAGGGGGAGCAACGCCCTACGAGCAGTACTTC. Translating it yields CASSRGGATPYEQYF.

The chain joins TRBV7-8 to TRBJ2-6; no clear D gene. Germline CDR1 SGHVS, CDR2 FQNEAQ. Deletions cut 3 bases from V and 0 bases from J, with 15 bases between. The CDR3 spans 18 residues. The CDR3 sequence: CASSFVKDTLSGANVLTF. The CDR3 DNA sequence: TGTGCCAGCAGCTTCGTAAAGGATACCCTCTCTGGGGCCAACGTCCTGACTTTC.

This chain links TRBV10-1 with TRBJ2-3, with D hard to call. This CDR3 is 12 amino acids long. Germline assignment: CDR1 WNHNN and CDR2 SYGVQD (reference sequence). V was clipped by 4 bases and J by 0 bases, with 2 bases between them. The DNA for the CDR3 is TGCGCCAGCAGTGGTAGCACAGATACGCAGTATTTT. Protein sequence: CASSGSTDTQYF.

The rearrangement links TRBV19 to TRBJ1-4, with TRBD1 matching 7 bases. Unmatched junction bases numbered 10, after V lost 0 bases and J lost 0 bases. Germline V gives CDR1 LNHDA, CDR2 SQIVND (reference sequence). This CDR3 has 19 amino acids. The CDR3 sequence is CASSIDARQGIATNEKLFF. The CDR3 DNA follows: TGTGCCAGTAGTATAGATGCACGACAGGGAATTGCAACTAATGAAAAACTGTTTTTT.